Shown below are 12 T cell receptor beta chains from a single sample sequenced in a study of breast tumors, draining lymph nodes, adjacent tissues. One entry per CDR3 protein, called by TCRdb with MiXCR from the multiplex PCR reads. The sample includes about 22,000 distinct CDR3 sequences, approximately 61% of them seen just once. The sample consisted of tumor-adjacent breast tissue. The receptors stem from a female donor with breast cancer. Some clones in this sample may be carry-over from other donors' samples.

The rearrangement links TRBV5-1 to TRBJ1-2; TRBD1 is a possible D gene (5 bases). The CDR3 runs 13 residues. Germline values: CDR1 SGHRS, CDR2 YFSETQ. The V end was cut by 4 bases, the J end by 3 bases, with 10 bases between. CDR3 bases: TGCGCCAGCAGCCCAGGGTTAGACTATGGCTACACCTTC. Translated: CASSPGLDYGYTF.

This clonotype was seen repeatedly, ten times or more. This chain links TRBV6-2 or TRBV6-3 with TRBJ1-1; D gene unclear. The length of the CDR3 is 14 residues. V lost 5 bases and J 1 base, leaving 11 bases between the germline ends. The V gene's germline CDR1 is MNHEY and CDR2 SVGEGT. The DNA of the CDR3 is TGTGCCAGCAGTCCCGGATGGGGGAACACTGAAGCTTTCTTT. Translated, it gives CASSPGWGNTEAFF.

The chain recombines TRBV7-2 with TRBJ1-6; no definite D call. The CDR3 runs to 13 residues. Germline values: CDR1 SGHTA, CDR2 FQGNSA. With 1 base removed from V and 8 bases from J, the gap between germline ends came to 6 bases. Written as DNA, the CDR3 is TGTGCCAGCAGCTTAGAACGAGATTCACCCCTCCACTTT. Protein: CASSLERDSPLHF.

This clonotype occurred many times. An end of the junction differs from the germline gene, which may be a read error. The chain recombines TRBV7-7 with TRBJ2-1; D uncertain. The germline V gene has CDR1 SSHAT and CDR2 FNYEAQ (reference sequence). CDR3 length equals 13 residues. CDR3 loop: CASSPIASHEQFF. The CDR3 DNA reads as TGTGCTAGCAGCCCTATTGCGAGTCATGAGCAGTTCTTC.

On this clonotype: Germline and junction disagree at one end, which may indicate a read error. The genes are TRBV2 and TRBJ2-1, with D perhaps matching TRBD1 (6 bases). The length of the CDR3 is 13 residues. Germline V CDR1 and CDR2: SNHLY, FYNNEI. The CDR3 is CASSDTGYSEQFF. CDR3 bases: TGTGCCAGCAGTGATACAGGGTACAGTGAGCAGTTCTTC. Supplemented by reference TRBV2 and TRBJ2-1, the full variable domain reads EPEVTQTPSHQVTQMGQEVILRCVPISNHLYFYWYRQILGQKVEFLVSFYNNEISEKSEIFDDQFSVERPDGSNFTLKIRSTKLEDSAMYFCASSDTGYSEQFFGPGTRLTVL.

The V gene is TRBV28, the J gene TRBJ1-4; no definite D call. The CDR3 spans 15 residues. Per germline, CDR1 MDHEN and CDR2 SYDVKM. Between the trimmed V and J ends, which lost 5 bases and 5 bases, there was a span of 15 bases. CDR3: CASSAVGGFNEKLFF. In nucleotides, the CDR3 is TGTGCCAGCAGTGCCGTTGGAGGCTTCAATGAAAAACTGTTTTTT.

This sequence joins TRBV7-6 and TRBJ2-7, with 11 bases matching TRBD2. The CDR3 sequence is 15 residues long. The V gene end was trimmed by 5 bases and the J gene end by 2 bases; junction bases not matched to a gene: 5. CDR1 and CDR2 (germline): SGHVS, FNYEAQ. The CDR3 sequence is CASSPTSGGPYEQYF. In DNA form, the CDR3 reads TGTGCCAGCAGCCCAACTAGCGGGGGCCCCTACGAGCAGTACTTC.

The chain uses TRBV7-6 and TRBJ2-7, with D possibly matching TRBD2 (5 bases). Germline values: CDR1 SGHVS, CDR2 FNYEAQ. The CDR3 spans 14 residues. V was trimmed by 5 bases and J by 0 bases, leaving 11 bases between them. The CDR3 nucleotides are TGTGCCAGCAGCCCCATGGGGAGCTCCTACGAGCAGTACTTC. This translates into CASSPMGSSYEQYF.

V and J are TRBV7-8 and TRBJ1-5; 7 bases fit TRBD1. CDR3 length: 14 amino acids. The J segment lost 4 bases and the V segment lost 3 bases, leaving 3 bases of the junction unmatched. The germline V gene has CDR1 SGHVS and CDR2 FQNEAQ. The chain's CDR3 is CASSLGQSNQPQHF. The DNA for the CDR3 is TGTGCCAGCAGCTTGGGACAGTCGAATCAGCCCCAGCATTTT.

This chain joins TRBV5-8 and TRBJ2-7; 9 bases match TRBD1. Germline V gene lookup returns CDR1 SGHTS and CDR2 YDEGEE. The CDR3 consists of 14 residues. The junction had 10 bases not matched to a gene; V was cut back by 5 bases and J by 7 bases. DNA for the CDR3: TGTGCCAGCAGTTCCGGGACAGGGTGGGAAGAGCAGTACTTC. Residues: CASSSGTGWEEQYF. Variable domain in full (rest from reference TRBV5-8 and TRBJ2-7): EAGVTQSPTHLIKTRGQQATLRCSPISGHTSVYWYQQALGLGLQFLLWYDEGEERNRGNFPPRFSGRQFPNYSSELNVNALELEDSALYLCASSSGTGWEEQYFGPGTRLTVT.

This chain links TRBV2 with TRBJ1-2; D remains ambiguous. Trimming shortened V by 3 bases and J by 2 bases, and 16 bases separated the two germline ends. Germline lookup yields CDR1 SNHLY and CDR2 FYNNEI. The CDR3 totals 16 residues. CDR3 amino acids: CASSENSLGFNYGYTF. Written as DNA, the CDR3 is TGTGCCAGCAGTGAGAACAGCCTGGGATTCAACTATGGCTACACCTTC.

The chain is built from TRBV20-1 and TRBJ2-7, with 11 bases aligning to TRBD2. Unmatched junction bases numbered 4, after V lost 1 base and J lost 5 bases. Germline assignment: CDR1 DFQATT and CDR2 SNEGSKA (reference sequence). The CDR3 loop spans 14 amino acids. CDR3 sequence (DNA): TGCAGTGCTAGAGTAGCGGGAGGGCCGCACGAGCAGTACTTC. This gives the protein CSARVAGGPHEQYF.